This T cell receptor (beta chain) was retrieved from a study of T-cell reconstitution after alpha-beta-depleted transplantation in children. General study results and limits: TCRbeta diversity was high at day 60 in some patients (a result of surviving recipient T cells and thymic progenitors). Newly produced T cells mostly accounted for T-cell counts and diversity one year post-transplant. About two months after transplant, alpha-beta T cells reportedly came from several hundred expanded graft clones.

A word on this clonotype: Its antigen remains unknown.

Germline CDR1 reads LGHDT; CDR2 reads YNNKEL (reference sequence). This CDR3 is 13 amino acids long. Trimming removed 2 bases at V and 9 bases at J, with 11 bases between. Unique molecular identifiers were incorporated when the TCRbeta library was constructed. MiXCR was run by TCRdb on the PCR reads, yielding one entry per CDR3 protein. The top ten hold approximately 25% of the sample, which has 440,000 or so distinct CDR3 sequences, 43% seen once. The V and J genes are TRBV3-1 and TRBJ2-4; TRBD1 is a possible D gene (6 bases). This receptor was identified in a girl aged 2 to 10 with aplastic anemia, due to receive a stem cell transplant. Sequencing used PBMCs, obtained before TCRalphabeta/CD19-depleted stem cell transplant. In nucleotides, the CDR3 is TGTGCCAGCAGCCAACTAGGGGGTAGCATTCAGTACTTC. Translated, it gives CASSQLGGSIQYF.